A selection of T cell receptor beta chains follows, all from one sample in a study of blood T cell repertoires in COVID-19. Clones were sequenced by immunoSEQ multiplex PCR, and TCRdb holds only the in-frame ones, with some missing. The sample shows about 280,000 clones, roughly 91% of them seen only once. The sample comprised PBMCs or T cells enriched from blood (not recorded which). Receptors were obtained from a woman in her sixties in a cohort exposed to, infected with or recovered from COVID-19 (not recorded which). Each CDR3 is given with its conserved first and last residue.

v_gene	len	j_gene	CDR3aa
TRBV28	15	TRBJ1-2	CASSFPGQGNGGYTF
TRBV6-5	13	TRBJ2-1	CASRKTGRNEQFF
TRBV7-3	15	TRBJ1-1	CASTLATEGNTEAFF
TRBV9	15	TRBJ2-3	CASSVVASGTDTQYF
TRBV28	16	TRBJ2-1	CASRPLLAGAYNEQFF
TRBV30	12	TRBJ2-5	CAWDTSQETQYF
TRBV20-1	11	TRBJ2-7	CSARVRREQYF
TRBV7-9	12	TRBJ1-1	CASSSPGQGMWF
TRBV15	16	TRBJ2-1	CATSERGSRGDNEQFF
TRBV27	15	TRBJ2-1	CASSAGTNYYNEQFF
TRBV24-1	17	TRBJ2-1	CATSDFYSSGSYNEQFF
TRBV7-2	15	TRBJ2-3	CASSLRGGRTDTQYF
TRBV15	17	TRBJ1-5	CATSRAASTGNNQPQHF
TRBV27	13	TRBJ1-1	CASRVGGAGVAFF
TRBV18	14	TRBJ2-7	CASSPNTGSYEQYF
TRBV5-1	16	TRBJ2-1	CASSLVTSGRRNEQFF
TRBV18	14	TRBJ1-5	CASSPGTADQPQHF
TRBV6-5	15	TRBJ1-1	CASSSSGTGLTEAFF
TRBV28	14	TRBJ2-3	CASSRTGITDTQYF
TRBV15	16	TRBJ2-1	CATSRDSRLAGDEQFF
TRBV19	14	TRBJ2-1	CAARGAGGYNEQFF
TRBV7-8	14	TRBJ1-5	CASSGDRSNQPQHF
TRBV7-7	13	TRBJ2-5	CATRGGGAGTQYF
TRBV5-4	16	TRBJ2-2	CASSAAPQGSTGELFF
TRBV5-1	16	TRBJ2-1	CASSLEGQGKYNEQFF
TRBV9	15	TRBJ1-1	CASSVEGFPDTEAFF
TRBV7-9	16	TRBJ2-2	CASSLPLLRNTGELFF
TRBV24-1	15	TRBJ2-3	CATSQTGSKKDTQYF
TRBV5-1	14	TRBJ1-4	CASSPGVPNEKLFF
TRBV7-7	15	TRBJ1-5	CASSRNGTGYQPQHF
TRBV2	14	TRBJ1-5	CASSPDSSNQPQHF
TRBV12-3/TRBV12-4	13	TRBJ2-7	CASSPTGTGIPYF
TRBV13	15	TRBJ2-1	CASSSSGTGVNEQFF
TRBV27	16	TRBJ2-1	CASSLGGAGSYNEQFF
TRBV7-3	15	TRBJ2-2	CASSSGTGNTGELFF
TRBV10-2	14	TRBJ1-3	CASVQGNPGNTIYF
TRBV2	16	TRBJ2-1	CASSHQTVSSYNEQFF
TRBV27	15	TRBJ2-7	CASSLFGGRAYEQYF
TRBV6-2/TRBV6-3	14	TRBJ2-7	CASSWGTGIYEQYF
TRBV18	13	TRBJ2-1	CASSPPSQLEQFF
TRBV27	18	TRBJ2-5	CASSFFYAGEGIQETQYF
TRBV7-3	13	TRBJ2-1	CASSLGRAHEQFF
TRBV9	14	TRBJ2-3	CASSVGTSRDTQYF
TRBV21-1	19	TRBJ1-5	CASSKAGTGRGLSNQPQHF
TRBV18	15	TRBJ2-1	CASSPQKGGKNEQFF